This T cell receptor (beta chain) was found in a study of T cells in Graves' hyperthyroidism and ophthalmopathy. Source material for PBMCs was 10 ml fresh peripheral blood. Regions amplified from RNA transcripts were the TCR beta CDR3 regions. Primed by the HTBI set, a first-round RT-PCR was run on the TCR CDR3. TCRdb reprocessed the multiplex PCR reads with MiXCR, giving one entry per CDR3 protein. The table includes roughly 700,000 distinct CDR3 sequences, around 15% detected once. The CDR3 consists of 15 residues. Germline lookup yields CDR1 SQVTM and CDR2 ANQGSEA. V was trimmed by 3 bases and J by 5 bases, leaving 18 bases between them. This clonotype was counted between two and nine times.

This sequence originates from a woman younger than 30 with Graves' hyperthyroidism. J is TRBJ2-3 and V is TRBV29-1, with a tentative D call TRBD1 (6 bases). Sequenced input: blood. Here the CDR3 reads CSVEILGGVRDTQYF. As DNA, the CDR3 is TGCAGCGTTGAGATTCTAGGGGGAGTTAGAGATACGCAGTATTTT.